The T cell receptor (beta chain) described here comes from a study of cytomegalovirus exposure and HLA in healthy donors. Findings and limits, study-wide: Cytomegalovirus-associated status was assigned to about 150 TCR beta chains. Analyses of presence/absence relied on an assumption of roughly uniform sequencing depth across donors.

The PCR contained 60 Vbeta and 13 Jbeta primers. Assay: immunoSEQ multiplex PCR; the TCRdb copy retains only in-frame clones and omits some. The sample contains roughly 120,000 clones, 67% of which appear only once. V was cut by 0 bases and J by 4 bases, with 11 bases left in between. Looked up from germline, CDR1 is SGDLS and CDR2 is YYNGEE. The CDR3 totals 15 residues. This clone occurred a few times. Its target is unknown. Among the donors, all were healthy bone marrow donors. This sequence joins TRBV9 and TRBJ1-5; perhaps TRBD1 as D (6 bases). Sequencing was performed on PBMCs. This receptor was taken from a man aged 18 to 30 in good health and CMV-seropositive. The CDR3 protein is CASSVEAGANQPQHF. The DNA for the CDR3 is TGTGCCAGCAGCGTAGAGGCAGGGGCAAATCAGCCCCAGCATTTT.